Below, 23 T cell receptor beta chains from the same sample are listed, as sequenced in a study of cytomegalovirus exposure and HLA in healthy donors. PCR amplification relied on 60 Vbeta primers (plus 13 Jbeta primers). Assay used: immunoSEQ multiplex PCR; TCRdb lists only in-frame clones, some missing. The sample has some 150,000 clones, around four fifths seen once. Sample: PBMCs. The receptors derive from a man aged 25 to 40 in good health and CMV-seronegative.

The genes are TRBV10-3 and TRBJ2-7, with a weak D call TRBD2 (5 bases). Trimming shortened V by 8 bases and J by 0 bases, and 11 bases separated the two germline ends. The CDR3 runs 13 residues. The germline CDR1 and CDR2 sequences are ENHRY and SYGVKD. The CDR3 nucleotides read TGTGCCATCCGGCCGGGGAGCTCCTACGAGCAGTACTTC. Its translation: CAIRPGSSYEQYF.

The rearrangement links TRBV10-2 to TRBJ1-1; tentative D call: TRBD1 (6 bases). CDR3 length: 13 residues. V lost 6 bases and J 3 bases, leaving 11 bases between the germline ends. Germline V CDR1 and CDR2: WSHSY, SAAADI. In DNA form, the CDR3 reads TGCGCCAGCAGCGGGACACTATACACTGAAGCTTTCTTT. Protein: CASSGTLYTEAFF.

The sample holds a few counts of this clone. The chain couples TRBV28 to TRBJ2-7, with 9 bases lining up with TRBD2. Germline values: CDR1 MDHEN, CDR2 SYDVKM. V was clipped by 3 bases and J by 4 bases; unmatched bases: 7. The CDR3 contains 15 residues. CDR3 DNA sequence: TGTGCCAGCAGTTTGAGCGGAGCGGGAGGATACGAGCAGTACTTC. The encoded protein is CASSLSGAGGYEQYF.

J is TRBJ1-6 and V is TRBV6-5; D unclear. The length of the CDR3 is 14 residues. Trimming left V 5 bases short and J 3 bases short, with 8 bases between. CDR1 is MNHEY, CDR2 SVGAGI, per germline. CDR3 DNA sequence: TGTGCCAGCAGTAATGTCGTCTATAATTCACCCCTCCACTTT. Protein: CASSNVVYNSPLHF.

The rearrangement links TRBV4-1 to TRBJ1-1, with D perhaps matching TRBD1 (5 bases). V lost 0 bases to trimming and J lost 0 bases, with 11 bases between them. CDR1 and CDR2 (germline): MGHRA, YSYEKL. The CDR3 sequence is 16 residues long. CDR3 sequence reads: CASSQDGGLLNTEAFF. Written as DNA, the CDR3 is TGCGCCAGCAGCCAAGATGGGGGACTTTTGAACACTGAAGCTTTCTTT.

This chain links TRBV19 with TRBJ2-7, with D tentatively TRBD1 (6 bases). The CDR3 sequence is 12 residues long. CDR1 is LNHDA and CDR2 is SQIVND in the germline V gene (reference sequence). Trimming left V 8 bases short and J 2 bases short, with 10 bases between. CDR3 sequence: CASSQGPYEQYF. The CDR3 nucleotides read TGTGCCAGTTCGCAGGGGCCCTACGAGCAGTACTTC.

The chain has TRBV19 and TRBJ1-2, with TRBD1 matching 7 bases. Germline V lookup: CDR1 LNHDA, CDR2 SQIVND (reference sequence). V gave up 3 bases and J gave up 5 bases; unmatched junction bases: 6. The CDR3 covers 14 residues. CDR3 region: CASSMAGGTYGYTF. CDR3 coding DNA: TGTGCCAGTAGTATGGCAGGGGGGACATATGGCTACACCTTC.

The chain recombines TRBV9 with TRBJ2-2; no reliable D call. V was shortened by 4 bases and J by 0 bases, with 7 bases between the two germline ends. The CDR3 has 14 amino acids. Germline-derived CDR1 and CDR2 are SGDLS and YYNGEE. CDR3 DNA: TGTGCCAGCAGCCTATACGCGAACACCGGGGAGCTGTTTTTT. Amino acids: CASSLYANTGELFF.

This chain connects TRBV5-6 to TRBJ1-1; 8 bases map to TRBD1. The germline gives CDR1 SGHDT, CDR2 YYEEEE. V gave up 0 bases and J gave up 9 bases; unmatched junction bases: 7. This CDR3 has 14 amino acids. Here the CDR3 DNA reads TGTGCCAGCAGCTTGGTACAGGGGGATTTTAAAGCTTTCTTT. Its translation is CASSLVQGDFKAFF.

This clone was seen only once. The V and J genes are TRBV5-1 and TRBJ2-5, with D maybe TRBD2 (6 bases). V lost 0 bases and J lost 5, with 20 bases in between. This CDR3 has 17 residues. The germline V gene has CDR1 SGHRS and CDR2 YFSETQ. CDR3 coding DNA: TGCGCCAGCAGCTTGGTCCAGGGACTTCTTGGGGGTGAGACCCAGTACTTC. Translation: CASSLVQGLLGGETQYF.

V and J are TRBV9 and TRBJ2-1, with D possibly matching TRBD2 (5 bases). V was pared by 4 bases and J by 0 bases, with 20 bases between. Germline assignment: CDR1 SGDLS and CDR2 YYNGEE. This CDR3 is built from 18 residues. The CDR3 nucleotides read TGTGCCAGCAGCCCTCGACCGATTCCGGGGAGCTCCTACAATGAGCAGTTCTTC. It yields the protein CASSPRPIPGSSYNEQFF.

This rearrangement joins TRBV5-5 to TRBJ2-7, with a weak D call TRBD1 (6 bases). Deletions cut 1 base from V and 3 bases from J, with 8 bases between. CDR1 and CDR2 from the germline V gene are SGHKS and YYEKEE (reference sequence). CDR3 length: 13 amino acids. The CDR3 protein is CASSLTGYYEQYF. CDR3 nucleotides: TGTGCCAGCAGCTTGACAGGGTACTACGAGCAGTACTTC.

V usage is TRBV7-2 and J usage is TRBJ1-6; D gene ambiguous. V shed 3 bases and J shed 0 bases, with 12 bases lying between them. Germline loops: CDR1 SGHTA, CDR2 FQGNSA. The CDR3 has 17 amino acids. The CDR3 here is CASSLREIGSYNSPLHF. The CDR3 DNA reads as TGTGCCAGCAGCTTGAGAGAGATCGGCTCCTATAATTCACCCCTCCACTTT. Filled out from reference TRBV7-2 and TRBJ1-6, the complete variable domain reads GAGVSQSPSNKVTEKGKDVELRCDPISGHTALYWYRQSLGQGLEFLIYFQGNSAPDKSGLPSDRFSAERTGGSVSTLTIQRTQQEDSAVYLCASSLREIGSYNSPLHFGNGTRLTVT.

DNA of the CDR3: TGTGCCAGCAGCTCTAGGAGCGAGATGGGCTACACCTTC. It is translated as CASSSRSEMGYTF. V and J are TRBV7-3 and TRBJ1-2; D call uncertain. The CDR3 has 13 residues. V was shortened by 4 bases and J by 8 bases, with 14 bases between the two germline ends. CDR1 SGHTA and CDR2 FQGTGA come from the germline V gene.

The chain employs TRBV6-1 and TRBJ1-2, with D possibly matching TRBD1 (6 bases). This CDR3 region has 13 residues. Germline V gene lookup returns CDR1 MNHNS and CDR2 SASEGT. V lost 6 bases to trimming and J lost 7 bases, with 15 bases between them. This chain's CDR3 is CASRPSGGPGYTF. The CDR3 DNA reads TGTGCCAGCAGGCCCTCGGGGGGGCCTGGCTACACCTTC.

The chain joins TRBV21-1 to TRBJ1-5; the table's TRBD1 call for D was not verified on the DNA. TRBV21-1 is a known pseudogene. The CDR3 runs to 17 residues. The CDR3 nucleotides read TGTGCCAGCAGCAAAGTGGAATTGGACAGGGGGAATCAGCCCCAGCATTTT. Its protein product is CASSKVELDRGNQPQHF.

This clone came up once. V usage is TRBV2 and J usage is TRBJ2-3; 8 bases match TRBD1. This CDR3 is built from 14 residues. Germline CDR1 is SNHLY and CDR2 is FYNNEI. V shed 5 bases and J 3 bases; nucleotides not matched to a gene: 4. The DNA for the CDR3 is TGTGCCAGCAGTCGACAGGGGAGGACAGATACGCAGTATTTT. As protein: CASSRQGRTDTQYF.

CDR3 protein: CASSFQTGAHTDTQYF. CDR3 sequence (DNA): TGCGCCAGCAGCTTCCAGACAGGGGCCCACACAGATACGCAGTATTTT. The chain links TRBV5-1 to TRBJ2-3; 8 bases line up with TRBD1. This CDR3 is built from 16 residues. Germline CDR1 reads SGHRS; CDR2 reads YFSETQ. Trimming at V came to 2 bases and at J to 2 bases, leaving 7 bases not matched to a gene.

In nucleotides, the CDR3 is TGCGCCAGCAGCTTCTACGGACTAGCGGGAGACTACGAGCAGTACTTC. Its protein product is CASSFYGLAGDYEQYF. The genes are TRBV5-1 and TRBJ2-7; TRBD2 aligns across 13 bases. V trimming: 2 bases; J trimming: 3 bases; junction bases outside the gene matches: 5. CDR1 and CDR2 (germline): SGHRS, YFSETQ. The CDR3 spans 16 residues.

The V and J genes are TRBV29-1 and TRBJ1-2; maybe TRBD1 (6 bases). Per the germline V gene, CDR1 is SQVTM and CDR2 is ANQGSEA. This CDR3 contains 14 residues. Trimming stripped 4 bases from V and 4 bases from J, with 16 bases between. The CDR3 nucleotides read TGCAGCGTTGGTGGAAAGGACAGCTTCTATGGCTACACCTTC. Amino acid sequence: CSVGGKDSFYGYTF.

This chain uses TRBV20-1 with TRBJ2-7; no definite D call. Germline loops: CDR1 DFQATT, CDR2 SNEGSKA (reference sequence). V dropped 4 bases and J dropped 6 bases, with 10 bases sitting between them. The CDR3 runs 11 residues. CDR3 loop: CSAILVGEQYF. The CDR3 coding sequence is TGCAGTGCTATTTTGGTCGGCGAGCAGTACTTC.

CDR3 coding DNA: TGTGCCAGCAGTGAACCGTGGGCAGGGGCGTCTACTAACTATGGCTACACCTTC. This gives the protein CASSEPWAGASTNYGYTF. The gene calls are TRBV6-1 and TRBJ1-2, with a weak D call TRBD1 (6 bases). CDR3 length: 18 residues. Germline-derived CDR1 and CDR2 are MNHNS and SASEGT. The V and J ends lost 2 bases and 0 bases respectively, with 19 bases between them.

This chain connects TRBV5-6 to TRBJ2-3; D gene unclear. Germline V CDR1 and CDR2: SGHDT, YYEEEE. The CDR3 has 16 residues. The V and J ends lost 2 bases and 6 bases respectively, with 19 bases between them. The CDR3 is CASSFEHPKSWDTQYF. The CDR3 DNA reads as TGTGCCAGCAGCTTTGAACACCCGAAGTCATGGGATACGCAGTATTTT.